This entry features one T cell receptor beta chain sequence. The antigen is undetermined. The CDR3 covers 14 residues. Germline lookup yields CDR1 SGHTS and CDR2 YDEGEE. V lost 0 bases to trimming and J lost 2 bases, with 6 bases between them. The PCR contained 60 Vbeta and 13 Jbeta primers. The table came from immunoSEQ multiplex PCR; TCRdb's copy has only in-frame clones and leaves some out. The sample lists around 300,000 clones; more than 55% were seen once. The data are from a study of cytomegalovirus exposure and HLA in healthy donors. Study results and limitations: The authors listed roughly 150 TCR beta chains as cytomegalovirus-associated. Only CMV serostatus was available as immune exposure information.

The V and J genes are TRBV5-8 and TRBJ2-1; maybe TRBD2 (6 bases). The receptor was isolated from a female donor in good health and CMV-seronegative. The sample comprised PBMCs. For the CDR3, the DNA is TGTGCCAGCAGCTTGGCGGGAGCCTACAATGAGCAGTTCTTC. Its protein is CASSLAGAYNEQFF.